This T cell receptor (beta chain) was sequenced for a study of shared clonotypes between healthy human individuals. Per sorted-subset replicate PCR, input was 200 to 250 ng DNA, representing tens of thousands of T cell genomes. Sequencing was performed with immunoSEQ multiplex PCR; in TCRdb, only in-frame clones are kept and a portion is missing. Here the sample spans around 2.5 million clones, approximately 93% being singletons. The V and J ends lost 4 bases and 6 bases respectively, with 16 bases between them. Germline V CDR1 and CDR2: MGHRA, YSYEKL. This CDR3 comprises 15 residues. This chain joins TRBV4-1 and TRBJ1-5; maybe TRBD1 (5 bases). Specimen: naive CD4+ T cells from PBMCs. The sample's subset: CD45RA+ positively selected. The clonotype comes from a man younger than 35 in good health. Some clones in this sample may be carry-over from other donors' samples. CDR3 loop: CASSPTDTGGQPQHF. The DNA for the CDR3 is TGCGCCAGCAGCCCGACGGACACGGGTGGTCAGCCCCAGCATTTT.